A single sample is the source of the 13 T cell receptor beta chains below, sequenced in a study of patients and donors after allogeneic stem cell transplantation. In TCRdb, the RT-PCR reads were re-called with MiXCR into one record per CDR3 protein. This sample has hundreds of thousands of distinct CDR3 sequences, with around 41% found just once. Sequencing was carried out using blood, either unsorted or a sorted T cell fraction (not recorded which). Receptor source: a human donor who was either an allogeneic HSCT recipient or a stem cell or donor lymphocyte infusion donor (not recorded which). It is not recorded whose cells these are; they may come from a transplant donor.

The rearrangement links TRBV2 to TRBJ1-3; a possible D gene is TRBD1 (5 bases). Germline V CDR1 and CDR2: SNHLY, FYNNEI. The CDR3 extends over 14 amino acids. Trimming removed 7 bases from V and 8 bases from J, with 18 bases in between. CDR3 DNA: TGTGCCAGCACTCTTGGCCCAGGGCGATACACCATATATTTT. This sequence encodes CASTLGPGRYTIYF.

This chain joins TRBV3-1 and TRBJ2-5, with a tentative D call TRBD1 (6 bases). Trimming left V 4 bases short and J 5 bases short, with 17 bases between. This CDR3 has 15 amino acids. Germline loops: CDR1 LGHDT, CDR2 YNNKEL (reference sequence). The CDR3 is CASSRPAGEWETQYF. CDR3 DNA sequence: TGTGCCAGCAGCCGGCCCGCAGGGGAATGGGAGACCCAGTACTTC.

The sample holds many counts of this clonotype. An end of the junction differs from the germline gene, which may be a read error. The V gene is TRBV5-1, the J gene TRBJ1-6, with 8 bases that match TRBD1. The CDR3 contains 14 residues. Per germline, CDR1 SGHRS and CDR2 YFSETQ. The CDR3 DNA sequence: TGTGCCAGCAGTCTCACAGGGGGGGATTCACCCCTCCACTTT. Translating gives CASSLTGGDSPLHF.

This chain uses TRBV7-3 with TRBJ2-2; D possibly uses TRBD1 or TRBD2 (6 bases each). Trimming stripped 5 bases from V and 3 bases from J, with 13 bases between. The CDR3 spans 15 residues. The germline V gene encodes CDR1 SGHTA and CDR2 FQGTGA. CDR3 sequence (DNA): TGTGCCAGCAGCCAAACCGGGGGCCACACCGGGGAGCTGTTTTTT. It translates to CASSQTGGHTGELFF.

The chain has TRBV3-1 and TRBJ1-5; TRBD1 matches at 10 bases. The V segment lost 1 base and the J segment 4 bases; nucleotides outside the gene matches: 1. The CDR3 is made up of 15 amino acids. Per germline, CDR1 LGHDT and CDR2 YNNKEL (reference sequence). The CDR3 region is CASSQGTGGNQPQHF. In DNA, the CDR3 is TGTGCCAGCAGCCAAGGGACAGGGGGTAATCAGCCCCAGCATTTT.

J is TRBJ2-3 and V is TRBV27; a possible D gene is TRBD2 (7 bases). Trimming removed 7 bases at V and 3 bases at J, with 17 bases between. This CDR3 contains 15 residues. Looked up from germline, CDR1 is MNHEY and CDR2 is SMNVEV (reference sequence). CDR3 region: CASTLGGPGTDTQYF. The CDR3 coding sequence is TGTGCCAGCACACTGGGGGGGCCGGGTACAGATACGCAGTATTTT.

This CDR3 is CASSLGQSKLFF. The CDR3 region has the DNA TGTGCCAGCAGTCTGGGACAGAGCAAACTGTTTTTT. The V call is TRBV12-3 or TRBV12-4, the J call TRBJ1-4, with 7 bases lining up with TRBD1. V shed 5 bases and J 11 bases; nucleotides not matched to a gene: 5. The CDR3 is 12 residues long.

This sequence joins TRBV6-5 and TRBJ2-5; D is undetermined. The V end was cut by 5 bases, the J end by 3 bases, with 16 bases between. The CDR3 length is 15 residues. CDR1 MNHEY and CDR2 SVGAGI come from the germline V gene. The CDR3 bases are TGTGCCAGCAGTCCGCTTCAACGGCAGAAAGAGACCCAGTACTTC. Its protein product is CASSPLQRQKETQYF.

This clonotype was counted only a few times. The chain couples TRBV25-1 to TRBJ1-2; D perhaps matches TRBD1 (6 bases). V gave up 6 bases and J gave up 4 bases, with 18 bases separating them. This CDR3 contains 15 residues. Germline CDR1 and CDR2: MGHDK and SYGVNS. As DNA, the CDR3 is TGTGCCAGCAGGGGGGGCCGGGGTGCTAGCTATGGCTACACCTTC. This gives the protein CASRGGRGASYGYTF.

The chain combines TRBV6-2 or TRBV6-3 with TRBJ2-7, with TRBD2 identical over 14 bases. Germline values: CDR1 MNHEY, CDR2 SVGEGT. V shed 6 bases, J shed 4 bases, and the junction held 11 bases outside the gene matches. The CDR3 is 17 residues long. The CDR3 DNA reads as TGTGCCAGCAGGGGACTAGCGGGGGCCTTCCTCGGGTACGAGCAGTACTTC. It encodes CASRGLAGAFLGYEQYF.

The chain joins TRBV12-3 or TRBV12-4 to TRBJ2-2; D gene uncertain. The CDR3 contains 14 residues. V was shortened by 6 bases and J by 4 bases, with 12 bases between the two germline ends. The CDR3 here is CASSPAGLTGELFF. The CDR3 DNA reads TGTGCCAGCAGCCCCGCTGGGCTCACCGGGGAGCTGTTTTTT.

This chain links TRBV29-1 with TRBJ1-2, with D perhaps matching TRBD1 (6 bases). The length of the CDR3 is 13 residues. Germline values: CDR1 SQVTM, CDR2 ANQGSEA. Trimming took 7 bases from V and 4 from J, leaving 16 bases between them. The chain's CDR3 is CSAAGQISYGYTF. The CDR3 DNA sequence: TGCAGCGCCGCCGGACAGATCTCCTATGGCTACACCTTC.

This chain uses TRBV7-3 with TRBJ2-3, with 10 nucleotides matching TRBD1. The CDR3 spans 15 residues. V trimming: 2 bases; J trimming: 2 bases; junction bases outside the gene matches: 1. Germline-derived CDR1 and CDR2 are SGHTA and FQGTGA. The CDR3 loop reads CASSLGTGATDTQYF. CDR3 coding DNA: TGTGCCAGCAGCTTAGGGACAGGGGCCACAGATACGCAGTATTTT.